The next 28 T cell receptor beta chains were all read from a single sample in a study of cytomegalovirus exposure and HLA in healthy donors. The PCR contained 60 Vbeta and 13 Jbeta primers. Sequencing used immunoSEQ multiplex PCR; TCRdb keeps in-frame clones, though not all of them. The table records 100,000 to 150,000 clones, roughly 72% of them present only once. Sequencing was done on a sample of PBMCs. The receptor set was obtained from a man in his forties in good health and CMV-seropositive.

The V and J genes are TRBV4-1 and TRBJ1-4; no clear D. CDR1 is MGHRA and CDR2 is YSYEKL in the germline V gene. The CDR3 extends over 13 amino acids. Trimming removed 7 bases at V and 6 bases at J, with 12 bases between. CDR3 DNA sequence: TGCGCCAGCACGAGGATGGAGGATGAAAAACTGTTTTTT. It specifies CASTRMEDEKLFF.

The CDR3 here is CAAGRGNYGYTF. DNA of the CDR3: TGTGCCGCAGGGAGGGGAAACTATGGCTACACCTTC. J is TRBJ1-2 and V is TRBV30; D might be TRBD1 (5 bases). The ends were cut back, 8 bases at V and 2 bases at J, with 12 bases in the middle. CDR1 GTSNPN and CDR2 SVGIG come from the germline V gene (reference sequence). This CDR3 region has 12 residues.

CDR3 bases: TGTGCCAGCAGCAGGGAACCCTCTGGAAACACCATATATTTT. Protein: CASSREPSGNTIYF. This chain connects TRBV6-1 to TRBJ1-3, with D perhaps matching TRBD1 (5 bases). Trimming cost V 6 bases and J 0 bases, with 9 bases left between them. Germline CDR1 MNHNS, CDR2 SASEGT. There are 14 residues in the CDR3.

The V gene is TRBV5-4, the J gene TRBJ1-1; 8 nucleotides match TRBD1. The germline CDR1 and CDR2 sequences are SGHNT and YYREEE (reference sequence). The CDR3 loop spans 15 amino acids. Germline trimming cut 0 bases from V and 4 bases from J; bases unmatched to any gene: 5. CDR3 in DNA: TGTGCCAGCAGCTTGGTCCACACAGGGGGCACTGAAGCTTTCTTT. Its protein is CASSLVHTGGTEAFF. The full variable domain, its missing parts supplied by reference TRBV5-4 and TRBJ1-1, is ETGVTQSPTHLIKTRGQQVTLRCSSQSGHNTVSWYQQALGQGPQFIFQYYREEENGRGNFPPRFSGLQFPNYSSELNVNALELDDSALYLCASSLVHTGGTEAFFGQGTRLTVV.

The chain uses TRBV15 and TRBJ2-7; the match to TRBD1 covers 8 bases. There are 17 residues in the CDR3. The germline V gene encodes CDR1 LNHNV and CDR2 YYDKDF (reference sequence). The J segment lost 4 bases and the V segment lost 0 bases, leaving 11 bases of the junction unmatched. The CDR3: CATSRDQGQGARYEQYF. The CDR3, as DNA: TGTGCCACCAGCAGAGATCAAGGGCAGGGGGCCAGGTACGAGCAGTACTTC. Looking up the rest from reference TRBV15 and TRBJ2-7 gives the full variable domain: DAMVIQNPRYQVTQFGKPVTLSCSQTLNHNVMYWYQQKSSQAPKLLFHYYDKDFNNEADTPDNFQSRRPNTSFCFLDIRSPGLGDTAMYLCATSRDQGQGARYEQYFGPGTRLTVT.

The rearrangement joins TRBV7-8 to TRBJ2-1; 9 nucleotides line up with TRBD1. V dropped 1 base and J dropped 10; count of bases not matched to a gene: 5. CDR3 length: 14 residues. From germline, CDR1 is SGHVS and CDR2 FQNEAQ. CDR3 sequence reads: CASSLGQGGLEQFF. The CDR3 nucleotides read TGTGCCAGCAGCTTAGGACAGGGGGGGTTGGAGCAGTTCTTC.

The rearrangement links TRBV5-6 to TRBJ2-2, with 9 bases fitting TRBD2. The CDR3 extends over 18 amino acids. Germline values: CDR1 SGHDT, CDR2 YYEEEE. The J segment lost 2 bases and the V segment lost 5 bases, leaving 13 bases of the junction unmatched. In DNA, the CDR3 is TGTGCCAGCAGAGCGACCCGCCGGGGACTAGCAAACACCGGGGAGCTGTTTTTT. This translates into CASRATRRGLANTGELFF.

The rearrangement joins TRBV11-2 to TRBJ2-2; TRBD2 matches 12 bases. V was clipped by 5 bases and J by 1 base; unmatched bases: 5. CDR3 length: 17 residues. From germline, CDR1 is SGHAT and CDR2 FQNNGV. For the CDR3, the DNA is TGTGCCAGCAGCGACGGACTAGCGGGGATGAACACCGGGGAGCTGTTTTTT. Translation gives CASSDGLAGMNTGELFF. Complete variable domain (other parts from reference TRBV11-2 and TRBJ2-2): EAGVAQSPRYKIIEKRQSVAFWCNPISGHATLYWYQQILGQGPKLLIQFQNNGVVDDSQLPKDRFSAERLKGVDSTLKIQPAKLEDSAVYLCASSDGLAGMNTGELFFGEGSRLTVL.

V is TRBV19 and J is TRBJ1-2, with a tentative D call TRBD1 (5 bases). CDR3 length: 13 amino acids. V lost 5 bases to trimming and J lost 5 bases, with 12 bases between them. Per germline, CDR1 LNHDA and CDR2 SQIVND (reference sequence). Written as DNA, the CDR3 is TGTGCCAGTAGTCCAATTGGGGGGTATGGCTACACCTTC. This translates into CASSPIGGYGYTF.

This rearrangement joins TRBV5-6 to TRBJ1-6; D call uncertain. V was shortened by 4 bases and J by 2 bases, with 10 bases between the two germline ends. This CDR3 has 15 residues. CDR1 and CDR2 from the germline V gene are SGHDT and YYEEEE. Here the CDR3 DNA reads TGTGCCAGCAGCATCCGGGAGACCTATAATTCACCCCTCCACTTT. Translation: CASSIRETYNSPLHF.

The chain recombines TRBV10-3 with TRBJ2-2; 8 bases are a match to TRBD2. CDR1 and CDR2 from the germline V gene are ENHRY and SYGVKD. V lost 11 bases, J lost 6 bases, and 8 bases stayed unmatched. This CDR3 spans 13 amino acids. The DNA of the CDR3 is TGTGCCTCACGGGGACTAGAGGCCGGGGAGCTGTTTTTT. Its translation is CASRGLEAGELFF.

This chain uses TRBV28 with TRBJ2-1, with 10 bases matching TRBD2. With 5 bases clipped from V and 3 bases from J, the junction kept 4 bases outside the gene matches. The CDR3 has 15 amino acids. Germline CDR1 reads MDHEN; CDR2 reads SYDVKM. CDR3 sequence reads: CASSSSGRSYNEQFF. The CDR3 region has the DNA TGTGCCAGCAGTAGTAGCGGGAGGAGCTACAATGAGCAGTTCTTC.

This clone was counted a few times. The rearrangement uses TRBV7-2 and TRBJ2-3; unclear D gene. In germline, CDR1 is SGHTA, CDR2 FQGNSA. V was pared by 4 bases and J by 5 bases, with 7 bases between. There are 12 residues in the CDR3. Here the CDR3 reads CASSSRVDTQYF. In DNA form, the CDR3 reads TGTGCCAGCAGCTCCCGAGTAGATACGCAGTATTTT.

In DNA form, the CDR3 reads TGTGCCAGCAGCCTGATAGTCTCGGACATTCAGTACTTC. This gives the protein CASSLIVSDIQYF. The gene calls are TRBV7-3 and TRBJ2-4, with D uncertain. The germline V gene encodes CDR1 SGHTA and CDR2 FQGTGA. This CDR3 contains 13 residues. V lost 5 bases and J 8 bases, leaving 13 bases between the germline ends.

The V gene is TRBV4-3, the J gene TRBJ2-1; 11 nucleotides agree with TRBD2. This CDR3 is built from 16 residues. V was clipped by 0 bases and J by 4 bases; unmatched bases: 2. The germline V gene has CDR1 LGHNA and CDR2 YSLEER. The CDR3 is CASSQESSGRYNEQFF. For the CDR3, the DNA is TGCGCCAGCAGCCAAGAGTCTAGCGGGAGGTACAATGAGCAGTTCTTC.

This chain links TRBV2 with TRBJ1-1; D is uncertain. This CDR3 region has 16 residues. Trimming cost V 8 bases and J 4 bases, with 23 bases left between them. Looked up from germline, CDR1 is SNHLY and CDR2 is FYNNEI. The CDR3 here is CASLLSVGEGFTEAFF. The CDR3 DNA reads TGTGCCAGCTTATTGTCGGTGGGTGAGGGATTCACTGAAGCTTTCTTT.

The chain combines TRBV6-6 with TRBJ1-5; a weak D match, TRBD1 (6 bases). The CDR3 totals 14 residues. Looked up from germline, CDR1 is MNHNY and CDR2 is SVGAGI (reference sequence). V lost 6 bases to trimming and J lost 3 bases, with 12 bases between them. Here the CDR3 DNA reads TGTGCCAGCAGCCGGGGGGCTTCCAATCAGCCCCAGCATTTT. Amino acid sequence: CASSRGASNQPQHF.

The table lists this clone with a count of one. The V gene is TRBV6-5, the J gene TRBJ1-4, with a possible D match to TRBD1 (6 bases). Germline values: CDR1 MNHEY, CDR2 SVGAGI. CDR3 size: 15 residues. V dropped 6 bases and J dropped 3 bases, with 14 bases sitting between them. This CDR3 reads CASSPRGAANEKLFF. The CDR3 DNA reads TGTGCCAGCAGCCCCCGGGGGGCGGCTAATGAAAAACTGTTTTTT.

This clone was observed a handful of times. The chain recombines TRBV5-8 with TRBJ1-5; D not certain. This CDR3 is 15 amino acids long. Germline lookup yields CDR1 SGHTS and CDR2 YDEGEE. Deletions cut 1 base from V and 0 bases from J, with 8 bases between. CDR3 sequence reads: CASSLWQVSNQPQHF. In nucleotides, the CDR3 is TGTGCCAGCAGCTTGTGGCAGGTTAGCAATCAGCCCCAGCATTTT.

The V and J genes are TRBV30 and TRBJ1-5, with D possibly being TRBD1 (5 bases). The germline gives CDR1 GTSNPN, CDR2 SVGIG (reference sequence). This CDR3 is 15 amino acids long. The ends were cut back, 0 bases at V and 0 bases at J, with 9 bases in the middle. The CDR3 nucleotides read TGTGCCTGGAGTGTGGGGGGGTATAGCAATCAGCCCCAGCATTTT. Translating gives CAWSVGGYSNQPQHF.

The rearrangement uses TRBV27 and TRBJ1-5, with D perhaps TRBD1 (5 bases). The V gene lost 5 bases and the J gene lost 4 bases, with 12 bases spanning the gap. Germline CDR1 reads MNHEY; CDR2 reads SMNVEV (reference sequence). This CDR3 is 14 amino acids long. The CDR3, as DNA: TGTGCCAGCAGTAATGGGGCAGGTAATCAGCCCCAGCATTTT. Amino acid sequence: CASSNGAGNQPQHF.

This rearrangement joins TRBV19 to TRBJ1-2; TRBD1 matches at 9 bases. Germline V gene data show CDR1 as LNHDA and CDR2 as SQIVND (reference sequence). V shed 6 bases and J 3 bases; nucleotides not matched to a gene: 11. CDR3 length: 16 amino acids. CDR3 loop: CASSPGQGQNYYGYTF. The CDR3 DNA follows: TGTGCCAGTAGCCCAGGACAGGGGCAAAACTACTATGGCTACACCTTC.

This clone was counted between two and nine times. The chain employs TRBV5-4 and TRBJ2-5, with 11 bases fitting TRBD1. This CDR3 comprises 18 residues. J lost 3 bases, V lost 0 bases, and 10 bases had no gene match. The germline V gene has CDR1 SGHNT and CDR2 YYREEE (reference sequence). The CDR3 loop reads CASSLAPHRDRGKETQYF. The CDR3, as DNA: TGTGCCAGCAGCTTGGCCCCGCACCGGGACAGGGGGAAAGAGACCCAGTACTTC. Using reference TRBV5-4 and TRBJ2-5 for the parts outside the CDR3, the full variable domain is ETGVTQSPTHLIKTRGQQVTLRCSSQSGHNTVSWYQQALGQGPQFIFQYYREEENGRGNFPPRFSGLQFPNYSSELNVNALELDDSALYLCASSLAPHRDRGKETQYFGPGTRLLVL.

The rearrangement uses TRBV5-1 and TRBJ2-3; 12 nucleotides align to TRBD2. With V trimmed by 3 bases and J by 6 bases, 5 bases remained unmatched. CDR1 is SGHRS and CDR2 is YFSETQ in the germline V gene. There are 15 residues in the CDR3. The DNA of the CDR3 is TGCGCCAGCAGCTCGACTAGCGGGGGCTCCGATACGCAGTATTTT. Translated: CASSSTSGGSDTQYF.

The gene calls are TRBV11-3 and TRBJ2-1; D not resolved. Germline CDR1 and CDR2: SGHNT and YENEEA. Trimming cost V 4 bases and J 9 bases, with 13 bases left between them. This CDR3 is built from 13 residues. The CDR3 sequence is CASSYITSGEQFF. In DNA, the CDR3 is TGTGCCAGCAGCTACATAACGTCGGGTGAGCAGTTCTTC. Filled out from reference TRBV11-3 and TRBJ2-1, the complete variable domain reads EAGVVQSPRYKIIEKKQPVAFWCNPISGHNTLYWYLQNLGQGPELLIRYENEEAVDDSQLPKDRFSAERLKGVDSTLKIQPAELGDSAVYLCASSYITSGEQFFGPGTRLTVL.

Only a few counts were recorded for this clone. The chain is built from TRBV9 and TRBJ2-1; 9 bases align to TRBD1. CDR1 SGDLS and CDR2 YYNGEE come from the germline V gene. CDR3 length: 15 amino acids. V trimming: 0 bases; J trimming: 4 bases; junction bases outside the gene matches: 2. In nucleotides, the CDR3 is TGTGCCAGCAGCGTAGTACAGGGGGCATACAATGAGCAGTTCTTC. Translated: CASSVVQGAYNEQFF.

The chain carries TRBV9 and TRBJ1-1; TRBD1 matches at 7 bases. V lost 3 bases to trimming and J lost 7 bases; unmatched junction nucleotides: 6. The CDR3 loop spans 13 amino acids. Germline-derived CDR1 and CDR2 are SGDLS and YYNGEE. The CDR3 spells CASSDRGRGEAFF. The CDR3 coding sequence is TGTGCCAGCAGCGACAGGGGACGCGGTGAAGCTTTCTTT.

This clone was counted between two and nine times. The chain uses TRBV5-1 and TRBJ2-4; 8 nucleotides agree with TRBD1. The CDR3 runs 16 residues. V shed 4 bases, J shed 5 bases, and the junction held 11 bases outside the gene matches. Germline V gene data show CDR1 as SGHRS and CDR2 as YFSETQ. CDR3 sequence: CASSRDRGKRENIQYF. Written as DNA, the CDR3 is TGCGCCAGCAGCCGAGACAGGGGAAAAAGAGAAAACATTCAGTACTTC.